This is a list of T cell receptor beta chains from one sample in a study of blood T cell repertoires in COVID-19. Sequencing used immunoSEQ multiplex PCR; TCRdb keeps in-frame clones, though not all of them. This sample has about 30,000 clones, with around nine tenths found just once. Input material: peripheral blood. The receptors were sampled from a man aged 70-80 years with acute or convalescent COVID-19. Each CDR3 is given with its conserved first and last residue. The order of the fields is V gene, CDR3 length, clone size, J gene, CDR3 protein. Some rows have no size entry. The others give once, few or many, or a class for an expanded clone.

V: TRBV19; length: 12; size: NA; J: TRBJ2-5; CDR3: CASSSGGETQYF
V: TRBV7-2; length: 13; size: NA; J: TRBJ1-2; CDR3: CASSFDRGLGYTF
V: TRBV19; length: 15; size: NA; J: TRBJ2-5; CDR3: CASSETGGLQETQYF
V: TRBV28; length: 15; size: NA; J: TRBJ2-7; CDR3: CASSKRGGGNHEQYF
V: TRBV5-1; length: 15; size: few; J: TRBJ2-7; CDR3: CASSPLTGGKDEQYF
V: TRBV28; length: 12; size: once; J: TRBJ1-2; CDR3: CASSRQGSGYTF
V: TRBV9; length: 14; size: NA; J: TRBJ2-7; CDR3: CASSVVAEPYEQYF
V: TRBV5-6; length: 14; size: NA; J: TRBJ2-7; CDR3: CASSLVAGGYEQYF
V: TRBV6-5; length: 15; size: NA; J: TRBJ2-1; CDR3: CASSFGQMPLNEQFF
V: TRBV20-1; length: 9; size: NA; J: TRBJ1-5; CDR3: CSASPGVNF
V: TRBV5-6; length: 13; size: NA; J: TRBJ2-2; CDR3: CASSPGVTGELFF
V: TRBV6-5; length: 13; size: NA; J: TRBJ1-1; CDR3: CASTRTGGTEAFF
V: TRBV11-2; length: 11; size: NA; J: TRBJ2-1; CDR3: CASLAGQEQFF
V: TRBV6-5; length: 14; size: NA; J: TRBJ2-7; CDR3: CASKKREFPYEQYF
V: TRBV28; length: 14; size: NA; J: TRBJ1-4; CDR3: CASSLGTGYEKLFF
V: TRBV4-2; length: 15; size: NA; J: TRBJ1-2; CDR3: CASSPGQGTNYGYTF
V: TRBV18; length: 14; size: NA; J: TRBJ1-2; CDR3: CASSPPTGTYGYTF
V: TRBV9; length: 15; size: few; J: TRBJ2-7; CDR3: CASSVASGRAGEQYF
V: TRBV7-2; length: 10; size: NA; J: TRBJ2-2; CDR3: CAIGAGELFF
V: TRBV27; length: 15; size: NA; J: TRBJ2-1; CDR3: CASSQLTLSYNEQFF
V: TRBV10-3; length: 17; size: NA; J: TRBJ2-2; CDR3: CAISDLPGARGPGELFF
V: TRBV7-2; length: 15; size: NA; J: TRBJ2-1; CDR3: CASSFVVGLRDEQFF
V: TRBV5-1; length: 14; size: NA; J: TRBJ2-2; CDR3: CASSLGQNTGELFF
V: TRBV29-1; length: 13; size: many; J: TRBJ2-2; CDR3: CSADRGNTGELFF
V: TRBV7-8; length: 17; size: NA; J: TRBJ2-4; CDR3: CASSFRTLGASLNIQYF
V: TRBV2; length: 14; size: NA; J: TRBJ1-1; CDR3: CASSVYRGNTEAFF
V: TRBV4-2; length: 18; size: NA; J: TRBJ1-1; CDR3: CASSPSPGQGILNTEAFF
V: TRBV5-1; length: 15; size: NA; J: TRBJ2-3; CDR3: CASSLEDRNTDTQYF
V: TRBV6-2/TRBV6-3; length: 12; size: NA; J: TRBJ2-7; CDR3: CASSTLGGEQYF
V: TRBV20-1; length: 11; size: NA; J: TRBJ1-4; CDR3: CSGGREEKLFF
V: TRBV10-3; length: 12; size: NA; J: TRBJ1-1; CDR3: CAISDRDTEAFF
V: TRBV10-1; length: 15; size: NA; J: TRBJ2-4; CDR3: CASSKPDRARNIQYF
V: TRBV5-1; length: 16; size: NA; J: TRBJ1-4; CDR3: CASSSGLLGGNEKLFF
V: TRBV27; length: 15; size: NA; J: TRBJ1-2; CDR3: CASSLSVGANYGYTF
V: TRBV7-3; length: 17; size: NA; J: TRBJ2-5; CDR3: CASSSIGPGTGGETQYF
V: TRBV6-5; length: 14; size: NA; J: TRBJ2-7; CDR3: CASSYSQPGGEQYF
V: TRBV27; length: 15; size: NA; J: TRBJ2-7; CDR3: CASSSGQGVGREQYF
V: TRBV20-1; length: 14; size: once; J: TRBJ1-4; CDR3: CSASTGQGHEKLFF
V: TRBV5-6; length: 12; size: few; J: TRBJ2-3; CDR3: CASSLTRTFVYF
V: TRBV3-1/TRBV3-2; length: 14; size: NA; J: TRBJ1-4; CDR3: CASSRGHGYEKLFF